This TCR beta chain emerged from a study of cytomegalovirus exposure and HLA in healthy donors. Across the study: A prior analysis found some 110 million unique TCR beta sequences from 150 million to 200 million T cells.

Comment on this clone: Its antigen is currently unknown.

Study results and limitations: Some highly shared sequence variants likely arose as a pipeline artifact.

The CDR3 extends over 14 amino acids. Per the germline V gene, CDR1 is LNHDA and CDR2 is SQIVND (reference sequence). V lost 5 bases and J lost 8; bases outside the gene matches: 11. The PCR made use of 60 Vbeta and 13 Jbeta primers. Sequenced by immunoSEQ multiplex PCR; TCRdb stores in-frame clones only, minus some. The profile shows about 120,000 clones, around 79% of them singletons. The V call is TRBV19, the J call TRBJ1-2; TRBD1 matches 7 bases. The sequenced material came from PBMCs. The clonotype comes from a woman in her thirties or forties in good health and CMV-seronegative. Here the CDR3 DNA reads TGTGCCAGTAGTGCTCAGGGGGATTCGCGGGGCTACACCTTC. Its protein is CASSAQGDSRGYTF. Together with reference TRBV19 and TRBJ1-2, the CDR3 gives the full variable domain: DGGITQSPKYLFRKEGQNVTLSCEQNLNHDAMYWYRQDPGQGLRLIYYSQIVNDFQKGDIAEGYSVSREKKESFPLTVTSAQKNPTAFYLCASSAQGDSRGYTFGSGTRLTVV.